This TCR beta chain was profiled in a study of early T cells in non-severe SARS-CoV-2 infection. Study summary: Bulk RNA from unsorted whole blood was sequenced; chains were unpaired. Points from the study as a whole: Anti-spike CD8 responses were favored by VDJdb matching, which missed private and CD4 specificities.

This clonotype has at least ten counts. Its antigen is undetermined. Researchers tagged individual cDNA molecules with unique molecular identifiers. MiXCR, run by TCRdb on the 5' RACE reads, gives a single entry per CDR3 protein. Of under 70,000 distinct CDR3 sequences in the sample, approximately 6% were seen once. The receptor comes from an adult who was a healthcare worker with PCR-confirmed SARS-CoV-2 infection or an uninfected control (not recorded which). Sequencing used whole blood, obtained at baseline.

The CDR3 spells CASSEVRRGYGYTF. The CDR3 DNA sequence: TGTGCCAGCAGTGAAGTGAGAAGGGGCTATGGCTACACCTTC. The chain recombines TRBV6-1 with TRBJ1-2, with D perhaps TRBD1 (5 bases). Trimming took 1 base from V and 4 from J, leaving 10 bases between them. The germline V gene has CDR1 MNHNS and CDR2 SASEGT. The CDR3 consists of 14 residues.